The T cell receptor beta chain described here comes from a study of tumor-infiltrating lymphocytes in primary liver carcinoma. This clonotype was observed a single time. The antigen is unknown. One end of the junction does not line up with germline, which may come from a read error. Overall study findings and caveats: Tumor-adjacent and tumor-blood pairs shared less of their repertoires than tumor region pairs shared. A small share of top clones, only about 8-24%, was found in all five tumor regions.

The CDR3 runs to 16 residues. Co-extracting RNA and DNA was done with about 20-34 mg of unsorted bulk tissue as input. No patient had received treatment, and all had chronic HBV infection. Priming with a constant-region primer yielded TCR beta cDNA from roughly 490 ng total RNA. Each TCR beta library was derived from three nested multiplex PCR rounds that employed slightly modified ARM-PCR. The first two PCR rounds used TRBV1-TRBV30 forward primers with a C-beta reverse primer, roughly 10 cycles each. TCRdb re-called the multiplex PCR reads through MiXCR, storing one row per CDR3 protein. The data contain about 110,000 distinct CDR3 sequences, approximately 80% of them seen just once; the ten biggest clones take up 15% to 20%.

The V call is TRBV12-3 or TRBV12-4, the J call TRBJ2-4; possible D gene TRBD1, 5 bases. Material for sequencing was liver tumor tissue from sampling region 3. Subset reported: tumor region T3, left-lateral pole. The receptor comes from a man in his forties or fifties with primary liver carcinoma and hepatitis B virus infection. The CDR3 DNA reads TGTGCCAGCACTTTAGACGGTATAGGGGCCAAAAATATTCAGTACTTC. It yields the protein CASTLDGIGAKNIQYF.